The clone carrying this T cell receptor (beta chain) was detected ten times or more. The antigen remains undetermined. Using RNA transcripts as the source, TCR beta CDR3 regions were amplified. Carried out on the TCR CDR3, a first-round RT-PCR used the HTBI primer set. TCRdb used MiXCR to reprocess the multiplex PCR reads, holding one entry per CDR3 protein. The sample shows around 420,000 distinct CDR3 sequences, about an eighth of them seen only once. The data are from a study of T cells in Graves' hyperthyroidism and ophthalmopathy. The CDR3 contains 12 residues. The ends lost 7 bases at V and 6 bases at J; junction bases unmatched: 7. Germline V gives CDR1 GTSNPN, CDR2 SVGIG (reference sequence). Study conclusions and caveats: Most thyroid clonotypes that were expanded above 0.001 also turned up in blood.

Stable hyperthyroidism: no ophthalmopathy progression over 18 months of follow-up. Exclusion criteria comprised uncontrolled infection, other autoimmune disease, pregnancy or lactation. This sequence originates from a young woman with Graves' hyperthyroidism. J is TRBJ2-3 and V is TRBV30; 7 bases are a match to TRBD1. Sample: blood. CDR3 nucleotide sequence: TGTGCCTCTTCGACAGGGCTGGATACGCAGTATTTT. Protein sequence: CASSTGLDTQYF.